Following are 7 T cell receptor beta chains from one sample sequenced in a study of cytomegalovirus exposure and HLA in healthy donors. Both 60 Vbeta primers and 13 Jbeta primers went into the PCR. Assay used: immunoSEQ multiplex PCR; TCRdb lists only in-frame clones, some missing. Here the sample table reports some 82,000 clones. Sequencing was carried out using PBMCs. The receptor set was obtained from a woman in her twenties or thirties in good health and CMV-seronegative.

The rearrangement uses TRBV2 and TRBJ1-1; 10 bases are a match to TRBD1. V shed 9 bases, J shed 5 bases, and the junction held 15 bases outside the gene matches. The germline CDR1 and CDR2 sequences are SNHLY and FYNNEI. The CDR3 length is 16 residues. CDR3 DNA sequence: TGTGCCAGTCAAGGGGGGGGACAGGGGAGAAGAACTGAAGCTTTCTTT. It yields the protein CASQGGGQGRRTEAFF.

The chain couples TRBV2 to TRBJ2-3; the match to TRBD2 covers 8 bases. After removal of 11 bases from V and 6 bases from J, the junction contained 13 bases not matched to a gene. In germline, CDR1 is SNHLY, CDR2 FYNNEI. CDR3 length: 14 residues. The CDR3 DNA reads as TGTGCCCAGCGGGCGGCGGGGGGAGTGGATACGCAGTATTTT. Its protein is CAQRAAGGVDTQYF.

This chain uses TRBV14 with TRBJ1-2, with unresolved D. V gave up 0 bases and J gave up 4 bases, with 15 bases separating them. This CDR3 has 16 amino acids. Germline values: CDR1 SGHDN, CDR2 FVKESK. The CDR3 sequence is CASSQDGFGATYGYTF. Here the CDR3 DNA reads TGTGCCAGCAGCCAAGACGGGTTCGGCGCTACCTATGGCTACACCTTC.

The chain is built from TRBV10-3 and TRBJ2-7; 7 nucleotides agree with TRBD1. The CDR3 has 15 residues. Trimming removed 0 bases from V and 5 bases from J; junction bases left unmatched: 7. In germline, CDR1 is ENHRY, CDR2 SYGVKD. CDR3 region: CAISESLVGGNEQYF. The CDR3 DNA follows: TGTGCCATCAGTGAGTCGTTAGTAGGGGGCAACGAGCAGTACTTC.

V is TRBV6-1 and J is TRBJ2-7, with a tentative D call TRBD1 (6 bases). The CDR3 runs to 13 residues. Germline lookup yields CDR1 MNHNS and CDR2 SASEGT. V lost 11 bases and J 2 bases, leaving 16 bases between the germline ends. The CDR3 DNA follows: TGTGCCGTTATGAGGGGGATTCCCTACGAGCAGTACTTC. Translating gives CAVMRGIPYEQYF.

The V gene is TRBV11-2, the J gene TRBJ1-4; tentative D call: TRBD1 (6 bases). Germline assignment: CDR1 SGHAT and CDR2 FQNNGV. Trimming stripped 5 bases from V and 3 bases from J, with 25 bases between. The CDR3 totals 19 residues. Written as DNA, the CDR3 is TGTGCCAGCAGCCATCCAGGCCGGGGGGCGATGGGTCCTAATGAAAAACTGTTTTTT. Translating it yields CASSHPGRGAMGPNEKLFF.

The chain has TRBV6-1 and TRBJ2-7; D is possibly TRBD2 (6 bases). The CDR3 sequence is 14 residues long. Germline-derived CDR1 and CDR2 are MNHNS and SASEGT. Trimming removed 6 bases from V and 7 bases from J, with 19 bases in between. CDR3 bases: TGTGCCAGCAGCAGACTGGGCGGGGCCTTGGAGCAGTACTTC. Translation: CASSRLGGALEQYF.